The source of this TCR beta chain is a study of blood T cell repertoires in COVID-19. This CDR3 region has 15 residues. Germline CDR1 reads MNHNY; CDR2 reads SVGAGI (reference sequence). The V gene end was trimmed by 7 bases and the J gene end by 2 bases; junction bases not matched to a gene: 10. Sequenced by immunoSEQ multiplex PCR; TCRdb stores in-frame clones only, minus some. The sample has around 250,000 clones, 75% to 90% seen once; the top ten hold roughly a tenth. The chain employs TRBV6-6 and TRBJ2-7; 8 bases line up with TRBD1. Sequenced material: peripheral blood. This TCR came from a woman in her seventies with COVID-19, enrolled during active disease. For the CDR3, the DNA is TGTGCCAGCATCAGGGACAGGACATTCGCCTACGAGCAGTACTTC. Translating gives CASIRDRTFAYEQYF.